These T cell receptor beta chains were read from a single sample in a study of shared clonotypes between healthy human individuals. Clones were sequenced by immunoSEQ multiplex PCR, and TCRdb holds only the in-frame ones, with some missing. The sample has about 2 million clones; about 95% are singletons. Material for sequencing was naive CD8+ T cells sorted from blood. The receptors were gathered from a man in his late teens or twenties in good health. CDR3s leave out the opening cysteine and the closing phenylalanine or tryptophan. The order of the fields is CDR3 protein, V gene, J gene.

ASSRKTENTEAF	TRBV5-1	TRBJ1-1
ASSFEGADTQY	TRBV28	TRBJ2-3
ASRGIEDTQY	TRBV9	TRBJ2-3
ASSPRANEQF	TRBV13	TRBJ2-1
ASNNLDGRAYEQY	TRBV2	TRBJ2-7
ASSQDSASGSYEQF	TRBV4-3	TRBJ2-1
ASSAGDGEIYGYT	TRBV9	TRBJ1-2
ASSLDGNTGELF	TRBV6-5	TRBJ2-2
ASSPTSGRANIQY	TRBV27	TRBJ2-4
ASSQDAAPAFYGYT	TRBV4-3	TRBJ1-2
ATSRDLGLIDTQY	TRBV15	TRBJ2-3
ASSLAKLAGGPYQETQY	TRBV7-8	TRBJ2-5
ASRGQSYEQY	TRBV25-1	TRBJ2-7
ASSTPLTGGYEQY	TRBV6-6	TRBJ2-7
ASSVFPDRPSSEQY	TRBV9	TRBJ2-7
ASSFEQGPLHYGYT	TRBV5-8	TRBJ1-2
ASSQKGPDTQY	TRBV4-1	TRBJ2-3
ASSLGDSSGNTIY	TRBV5-1	TRBJ1-3
ASSPIPTYEQY	TRBV7-9	TRBJ2-7
ASSPSLVGGYNEQF	TRBV13	TRBJ2-1
ASSLQGAGGELF	TRBV11-2	TRBJ2-2
ASVHEWVEETQY	TRBV2	TRBJ2-5
ASSPLLSSYNEQF	TRBV19	TRBJ2-1
ASSQVGLTGRFNYGYT	TRBV4-1	TRBJ1-2
ASSPGTARSSYEQY	TRBV7-6	TRBJ2-7
ASSLVPGTGELF	TRBV9	TRBJ2-2
ASSYTGPHNEQF	TRBV6-5	TRBJ2-1
ASSEKGDTQY	TRBV6-1	TRBJ2-3
ASSPRTSGRYEQY	TRBV7-9	TRBJ2-7
ASSLEIRGTGELF	TRBV4-1	TRBJ2-2
ASSGVAGGTDTQY	TRBV7-8	TRBJ2-3
ASSLKGDGTGELF	TRBV7-8	TRBJ2-2
ASSSKWGDEQY	TRBV7-9	TRBJ2-7
ASSHGARETQY	TRBV10-2	TRBJ2-5
ASSLGGGGGELF	TRBV27	TRBJ2-2
ASREAGAGFYNEQF	TRBV10-2	TRBJ2-1
ASSELGPWAYEQY	TRBV6-1	TRBJ2-7
ASSLEMGADYGYT	TRBV5-5	TRBJ1-2